Listed below are T cell receptor beta chains from one sample, sequenced in a study of blood T cell repertoires in COVID-19. TCRdb's table, derived via immunoSEQ multiplex PCR, lists solely in-frame clones and lacks some. This table has about 210,000 clones, 83% appearing once. The material sequenced was peripheral blood. These receptors were obtained from a woman aged 45-65 years with acute or convalescent COVID-19. Both conserved end residues are part of each CDR3. The order of the fields is D gene, clone size, CDR3 length, V gene, J gene, CDR3 protein, CDR3 DNA. D genes are given only for firm matches. Size values are once, few and many counts, or a class for expanded clones, and some rows have none.

D: TRBD1
size: -
length: 14
V: TRBV5-1
J: TRBJ2-7
CDR3: CASSQGTGGGEQYF
DNA: TGCGCCAGCAGCCAGGGGACAGGGGGCGGCGAGCAGTACTTC

D: -
size: -
length: 14
V: TRBV7-8
J: TRBJ1-1
CDR3: CASSLTALNTEAFF
DNA: TGTGCCAGCAGCCTGACAGCCTTGAACACTGAAGCTTTCTTT

D: TRBD1
size: -
length: 15
V: TRBV3-1/TRBV3-2
J: TRBJ1-6
CDR3: CASSQQTGGNSPLHF
DNA: TGTGCCAGCAGCCAACAGACAGGGGGTAATTCACCCCTCCACTTT

D: TRBD1
size: once
length: 20
V: TRBV7-8
J: TRBJ1-1
CDR3: CASSLVRNSGYRGLNTEAFF
DNA: TGTGCCAGCAGCTTAGTTCGGAACTCGGGTTACAGGGGACTGAACACTGAAGCTTTCTTT

D: TRBD1
size: -
length: 13
V: TRBV5-8
J: TRBJ1-2
CDR3: CASTGQGPRGYTF
DNA: TGTGCCAGCACCGGACAGGGACCTCGAGGCTACACCTTC

D: TRBD1
size: -
length: 14
V: TRBV27
J: TRBJ1-5
CDR3: CASSYDRGNQPQHF
DNA: TGTGCCAGCAGCTACGACAGGGGGAATCAGCCCCAGCATTTT

D: -
size: -
length: 14
V: TRBV6-5
J: TRBJ2-5
CDR3: CASSYTGAGETQYF
DNA: TGTGCCAGCAGTTACACGGGAGCCGGGGAGACCCAGTACTTC

D: TRBD1
size: -
length: 14
V: TRBV15
J: TRBJ2-3
CDR3: CATKGQLSTDTQYF
DNA: TGTGCCACCAAGGGACAGCTAAGCACAGATACGCAGTATTTT

D: -
size: -
length: 14
V: TRBV28
J: TRBJ1-1
CDR3: CASSFHSQNTEAFF
DNA: TGTGCCAGCAGTTTTCACAGCCAGAACACTGAAGCTTTCTTT

D: TRBD1
size: -
length: 14
V: TRBV5-1
J: TRBJ1-2
CDR3: CASSTWGQGRGYTF
DNA: TGCGCCAGCAGCACCTGGGGACAGGGGCGCGGCTACACCTTC

D: -
size: -
length: 13
V: TRBV3-1/TRBV3-2
J: TRBJ2-3
CDR3: CASSQRSVDTQYF
DNA: TGTGCCAGCAGCCAAAGGAGTGTAGATACGCAGTATTTT

D: TRBD1
size: -
length: 14
V: TRBV19
J: TRBJ1-2
CDR3: CASTGTGSFYGYTF
DNA: TGTGCCAGTACGGGGACAGGGTCTTTCTATGGCTACACCTTC

D: TRBD2
size: -
length: 16
V: TRBV7-2
J: TRBJ2-2
CDR3: CASSSRLAGESGELFF
DNA: TGTGCCAGCAGCTCCCGACTAGCGGGAGAGTCCGGGGAGCTGTTTTTT

D: -
size: -
length: 15
V: TRBV7-2
J: TRBJ2-7
CDR3: CASSFSGAVSYEQYF
DNA: TGTGCCAGCAGCTTTAGCGGCGCGGTCTCCTACGAGCAGTACTTC

D: TRBD2
size: -
length: 15
V: TRBV27
J: TRBJ2-2
CDR3: CASSPEGRGTGELFF
DNA: TGTGCCAGCAGTCCTGAAGGGAGGGGCACCGGGGAGCTGTTTTTT